This entry describes one TCR beta chain. Its target is unknown. Overall study findings and caveats: The larger-cohort validation was restricted to a single TCR beta V-J rearrangement rather than whole repertoires. Tumor-infiltrating Treg TCR alpha and beta sequences overlapped most with tumor naive CD4+ T cells, then blood naive.

TCRdb fed the 5' RACE reads into MiXCR, producing one record per CDR3 protein. The table includes 60,000 to 65,000 distinct CDR3 sequences, approximately 31% detected once. Trimming removed 0 bases from V and 5 bases from J, with 14 bases in between. The CDR3 extends over 15 amino acids. Germline V lookup: CDR1 SGHRS, CDR2 YFSETQ. The source is a female donor with breast cancer. The chain carries TRBV5-1 and TRBJ2-5, with D perhaps TRBD1 (5 bases). Material: tumor-infiltrating naive CD4+ T cells sorted from the breast tumor. Described subset: naive CD4+ T cells, CD4+CD45RA+CD25-. The CDR3: CASSLENRLEETQYF. The DNA of the CDR3 is TGCGCCAGCAGCTTGGAAAACAGGCTAGAGGAGACCCAGTACTTC.